Presented here are 11 T cell receptor beta chains from one specimen sequenced in a study of neurological immune-mediated disorders. One entry per CDR3 protein results from TCRdb running MiXCR on the 5' RACE reads. The sample carries tens of thousands of distinct CDR3 sequences, less than 5.5% recorded once. Sample: PBMCs. The source of these receptors is a man under 40 with multiple sclerosis.

The chain carries TRBV6-6 and TRBJ1-2, with TRBD1 matching 9 bases. V was clipped by 6 bases and J by 3 bases; unmatched bases: 5. This CDR3 has 14 residues. CDR1 is MNHNY and CDR2 is SVGAGI in the germline V gene (reference sequence). The DNA for the CDR3 is TGTGCCAGCAGCCATAGGGACAGGGACTATGGCTACACCTTC. Amino acid sequence: CASSHRDRDYGYTF.

This clonotype appeared many times. CDR3 amino acids: CASKRDLRAFF. CDR3 nucleotide sequence: TGTGCCAGCAAGCGGGATTTAAGAGCTTTCTTT. The gene calls are TRBV12-3 or TRBV12-4 and TRBJ1-1, with D hard to call. Between the trimmed V and J ends, which lost 7 bases and 10 bases, there was a span of 13 bases. The CDR3 runs 11 residues.

This clonotype was observed a handful of times. The chain carries TRBV5-1 and TRBJ1-1; D not resolved. The CDR3 runs 16 residues. Germline CDR1 SGHRS, CDR2 YFSETQ. V shed 0 bases and J shed 2 bases, with 14 bases lying between them. The CDR3 DNA is TGCGCCAGCAGCTTGGGGGTCGGGGTGAGAAACACTGAAGCTTTCTTT. Its protein product is CASSLGVGVRNTEAFF.

There are many counts of this clonotype. The chain links TRBV9 to TRBJ2-3; 9 bases are shared with TRBD1. This CDR3 region has 14 residues. Trimming cost V 5 bases and J 2 bases; bases outside gene matches: 3. Looked up from germline, CDR1 is SGDLS and CDR2 is YYNGEE. The CDR3 DNA reads TGTGCCAGCAGACAGGGGGCTGACACAGATACGCAGTATTTT. Protein sequence: CASRQGADTDTQYF.

The genes are TRBV9 and TRBJ2-3; no clear D. This CDR3 spans 17 amino acids. The germline V and J ends were trimmed by 3 bases and 5 bases, with 22 bases remaining between them. Germline assignment: CDR1 SGDLS and CDR2 YYNGEE. The CDR3 reads CASSEESLLSPRDTQYF. The CDR3 bases are TGTGCCAGCAGCGAGGAGAGCCTTCTATCGCCTAGAGATACGCAGTATTTT. Variable domain in full (rest from reference TRBV9 and TRBJ2-3): DSGVTQTPKHLITATGQRVTLRCSPRSGDLSVYWYQQSLDQGLQFLIQYYNGEERAKGNILERFSAQQFPDLHSELNLSSLELGDSALYFCASSEESLLSPRDTQYFGPGTRLTVL.

In this sample, this clonotype turned up many times. The V call is TRBV20-1, the J call TRBJ2-1; TRBD2 is a possible D gene (5 bases). From germline, CDR1 is DFQATT and CDR2 SNEGSKA (reference sequence). The CDR3 runs 15 residues. V dropped 1 base and J dropped 1 base, with 11 bases sitting between them. CDR3 protein: CSARGRAKSYNEQFF. In nucleotides, the CDR3 is TGCAGTGCTAGAGGGCGGGCGAAGTCCTACAATGAGCAGTTCTTC.

This clonotype was seen a few times. The chain recombines TRBV19 with TRBJ2-2; TRBD2 aligns across 7 bases. V shed 9 bases and J 5 bases; nucleotides not matched to a gene: 9. This CDR3 is built from 14 residues. The germline CDR1 and CDR2 sequences are LNHDA and SQIVND (reference sequence). Here the CDR3 reads CASRDYLTTGELFF. CDR3 coding DNA: TGTGCCAGCCGGGACTACCTAACTACCGGGGAGCTGTTTTTT.

The rearrangement links TRBV12-3 or TRBV12-4 to TRBJ2-6; 8 nucleotides line up with TRBD1. The V segment lost 5 bases and the J segment 4 bases; nucleotides outside the gene matches: 13. The CDR3 length is 18 residues. CDR3: CASSRTRGLASGANVLTF. The CDR3 nucleotides read TGTGCCAGCAGTAGAACCAGGGGGCTTGCCTCGGGGGCCAACGTCCTGACTTTC.

This clonotype was recorded at least ten times. The gene calls are TRBV7-2 and TRBJ2-1; D may correspond to TRBD1 or TRBD2 (5 bases each). Germline V gene data show CDR1 as SGHTA and CDR2 as FQGNSA. The CDR3 spans 15 residues. Trimming stripped 3 bases from V and 5 bases from J, with 14 bases between. The CDR3 DNA is TGTGCCAGCAGCTTTGCAGGGACCCCTGACAATGAGCAGTTCTTC. The encoded protein is CASSFAGTPDNEQFF.

This clonotype appeared a few times. CDR3: CASRSQGQGNTGELFF. The CDR3 coding sequence is TGTGCCAGCAGGTCCCAGGGACAGGGTAACACCGGGGAGCTGTTTTTT. This chain joins TRBV11-2 and TRBJ2-2; 9 bases line up with TRBD1. The CDR3 contains 16 residues. The germline CDR1 and CDR2 sequences are SGHAT and FQNNGV. Losses at the gene ends were 6 bases for V and 2 bases for J; bases not matched to a gene: 7.

This clonotype was seen many times. V and J are TRBV6-5 and TRBJ1-2; no definite D call. Trimming removed 6 bases at V and 6 bases at J, with 11 bases between. The V gene's germline CDR1 is MNHEY and CDR2 SVGAGI. The CDR3 loop spans 12 amino acids. The CDR3 spells CASRTSGDGYTF. Here the CDR3 DNA reads TGTGCCAGCAGGACCTCCGGGGATGGCTACACCTTC.